A single sample is the source of the 20 T cell receptor beta chains below, sequenced in a study of human thymus T cells. Using immunoSEQ multiplex PCR, the repertoire was profiled, and TCRdb retains in-frame clones only, with some absent. The sample has 78,000 or so clones, approximately 97% seen once. Thymic tissue was derived from resections collected during corrective heart surgery. Sequencing was done on a sample of thymus tissue. The receptor source for this set is a boy younger than two with a congenital heart defect but otherwise immunologically healthy.

The chain uses TRBV29-1 and TRBJ1-1; no definite D call. The CDR3 sequence is 12 residues long. Trimming stripped 7 bases from V and 10 bases from J, with 19 bases between. Germline assignment: CDR1 SQVTM and CDR2 ANQGSEA. The CDR3 DNA sequence: TGCAGCGCCGCCCGAGGCGGAGTGGCAGCTTTCTTT. Encoded protein: CSAARGGVAAFF. The full variable domain, completed using reference TRBV29-1 and TRBJ1-1, is SAVISQKPSRDICQRGTSLTIQCQVDSQVTMMFWYRQQPGQSLTLIATANQGSEATYESGFVIDKFPISRPNLTFSTLTVSNMSPEDSSIYLCSAARGGVAAFFGQGTRLTVV.

The genes are TRBV28 and TRBJ1-2; 7 bases are a match to TRBD1. V lost 3 bases to trimming and J lost 7 bases; unmatched junction nucleotides: 5. Germline V lookup: CDR1 MDHEN, CDR2 SYDVKM. The CDR3 has 13 residues. The chain's CDR3 is CASSFTGVFGYTF. The CDR3 bases are TGTGCCAGCAGTTTTACAGGGGTCTTTGGCTACACCTTC.

V usage is TRBV27 and J usage is TRBJ1-2; 9 nucleotides match TRBD1. The V segment lost 6 bases and the J segment 5 bases; nucleotides outside the gene matches: 19. The CDR3 spans 18 residues. Germline loops: CDR1 MNHEY, CDR2 SMNVEV (reference sequence). The CDR3 sequence: CASSLTEPHRGLPYGYTF. The CDR3 nucleotides are TGTGCCAGCAGCCTTACCGAACCACACAGGGGGCTCCCTTATGGCTACACCTTC.

This sequence joins TRBV7-2 and TRBJ1-3, with 7 nucleotides matching TRBD1. The CDR3 consists of 18 residues. The V segment lost 2 bases and the J segment 0 bases; nucleotides outside the gene matches: 10. Germline loops: CDR1 SGHTA, CDR2 FQGNSA. The CDR3 sequence: CASSLPRQGHSSGNTIYF. CDR3 nucleotides: TGTGCCAGCAGCTTACCCCGACAGGGTCACTCCTCTGGAAACACCATATATTTT.

This clone appeared a few times. V usage is TRBV5-4 and J usage is TRBJ2-6; no definite D call. V was clipped by 6 bases and J by 2 bases, with 18 bases between them. This CDR3 is built from 17 residues. In germline, CDR1 is SGHNT, CDR2 YYREEE (reference sequence). The CDR3 spells CASIQEPFKPGANVLTF. The CDR3 nucleotides are TGTGCCAGCATCCAAGAACCGTTTAAGCCTGGGGCCAACGTCCTGACTTTC.

The chain uses TRBV28 and TRBJ1-6; 7 nucleotides match TRBD1. Germline CDR1 is MDHEN and CDR2 is SYDVKM. The CDR3 is 15 residues long. Unmatched junction bases numbered 12, after V lost 8 bases and J lost 8 bases. The CDR3 DNA reads as TGTGCCAGCGGCCTCCTGGGACAGATCCATTCACCCCTCCACTTT. Translated: CASGLLGQIHSPLHF.

The genes are TRBV18 and TRBJ2-6, with TRBD1 matching 9 bases. The length of the CDR3 is 19 residues. Trimming at V came to 3 bases and at J to 2 bases, leaving 11 bases not matched to a gene. CDR1 KGHSH and CDR2 LQKENI come from the germline V gene. This chain's CDR3 is CASSPPPGQGSAGANVLTF. In nucleotides, the CDR3 is TGTGCCAGCTCACCCCCACCGGGACAGGGCTCAGCTGGGGCCAACGTCCTGACTTTC.

The chain carries TRBV9 and TRBJ2-3, with a tentative D call TRBD2 (7 bases). V gave up 5 bases and J gave up 1 base, with 14 bases separating them. The length of the CDR3 is 15 residues. Germline assignment: CDR1 SGDLS and CDR2 YYNGEE. The CDR3 spells CASSRGGAGTDTQYF. CDR3 bases: TGTGCCAGCAGTCGTGGGGGGGCCGGCACAGATACGCAGTATTTT.

The V and J genes are TRBV19 and TRBJ2-1; 7 bases fit TRBD1. In germline, CDR1 is LNHDA, CDR2 SQIVND (reference sequence). This CDR3 is 15 amino acids long. The trim removed 6 bases at V and 4 bases at J, leaving 9 bases unmatched. The CDR3, as DNA: TGTGCCAGTAGCTTACAGGGGCTTTCTTACAATGAGCAGTTCTTC. Protein sequence: CASSLQGLSYNEQFF.

This clone was detected once. The gene calls are TRBV5-4 and TRBJ2-1; D is ambiguous. The germline V and J ends were trimmed by 3 bases and 8 bases, with 6 bases remaining between them. Germline lookup yields CDR1 SGHNT and CDR2 YYREEE (reference sequence). There are 11 residues in the CDR3. CDR3 coding DNA: TGTGCCAGCAGCTCCCCATATGAGCAGTTCTTC. It specifies CASSSPYEQFF.

The V call is TRBV7-9, the J call TRBJ1-1; D remains ambiguous. This CDR3 contains 13 residues. Germline lookup yields CDR1 SEHNR and CDR2 FQNEAQ (reference sequence). The V gene lost 0 bases and the J gene lost 5 bases, with 7 bases spanning the gap. The CDR3 loop reads CASSLAPNTEAFF. For the CDR3, the DNA is TGTGCCAGCAGCTTAGCTCCGAATACTGAAGCTTTCTTT.

The table lists this clone with a count of one. The same CDR3 can be traced to other DNA sequences in this sample. The chain uses TRBV7-9 and TRBJ2-7, with D unresolved. The V gene's germline CDR1 is SEHNR and CDR2 FQNEAQ (reference sequence). This CDR3 spans 14 amino acids. The germline V and J ends were trimmed by 1 base and 0 bases, with 7 bases remaining between them. CDR3: CASSLGQSSYEQYF. The DNA of the CDR3 is TGTGCCAGCAGCTTAGGGCAGAGCTCCTACGAGCAGTACTTC.

The table lists this clone with a few counts. The chain carries TRBV6-1 and TRBJ2-7; D may be TRBD2 (5 bases). CDR1 and CDR2 (germline): MNHNS, SASEGT. The CDR3 runs to 13 residues. The V end was cut by 7 bases, the J end by 0 bases, with 10 bases between. The CDR3 coding sequence is TGTGCCAGCACCCGGGGTTTCTCCTACGAGCAGTACTTC. It encodes CASTRGFSYEQYF.

This chain joins TRBV7-2 and TRBJ2-3, with D possibly TRBD2 on 6 matching bases. Germline CDR1 SGHTA, CDR2 FQGNSA. Between the trimmed V and J ends, which lost 1 base and 6 bases, there was a span of 26 bases. CDR3 length: 19 residues. The CDR3 protein is CASSLEKPLRDYIADTQYF. Here the CDR3 DNA reads TGTGCCAGCAGCTTAGAGAAACCATTGCGGGATTATATAGCGGATACGCAGTATTTT.

This rearrangement joins TRBV4-3 to TRBJ2-4; D remains ambiguous. This CDR3 is 17 amino acids long. V was pared by 2 bases and J by 0 bases, with 14 bases between. The germline V gene encodes CDR1 LGHNA and CDR2 YSLEER. Here the CDR3 DNA reads TGCGCCAGCAGCCAAACGTATTGGACCGTAGCCAAAAACATTCAGTACTTC. Its protein is CASSQTYWTVAKNIQYF.

The V gene is TRBV7-2, the J gene TRBJ2-7, with no clear D. There are 15 residues in the CDR3. The V gene's germline CDR1 is SGHTA and CDR2 FQGNSA. The V end lost 1 base, the J end lost 3 bases, and 13 bases lay between the germline ends. The CDR3 sequence is CASSLEGRRVYEQYF. In nucleotides, the CDR3 is TGTGCCAGCAGCTTAGAGGGCAGAAGGGTCTACGAGCAGTACTTC.

The chain has TRBV7-2 and TRBJ1-3; D perhaps matches TRBD1 (6 bases). From germline, CDR1 is SGHTA and CDR2 FQGNSA. V lost 5 bases and J 2 bases, leaving 16 bases between the germline ends. This CDR3 comprises 16 residues. The CDR3 loop is CASSIDRFSTGNTIYF. In DNA, the CDR3 is TGTGCCAGCAGCATAGACAGGTTCTCTACTGGAAACACCATATATTTT.

The chain employs TRBV29-1 and TRBJ2-7; 9 bases are a match to TRBD2. CDR1 SQVTM and CDR2 ANQGSEA come from the germline V gene. This CDR3 is 13 amino acids long. Trimming removed 4 bases from V and 5 bases from J; junction bases left unmatched: 6. The CDR3: CSVGGLALHEQYF. The CDR3 DNA reads TGCAGCGTTGGAGGACTAGCGTTACACGAGCAGTACTTC.

The chain carries TRBV29-1 and TRBJ1-2; 7 nucleotides agree with TRBD1. From germline, CDR1 is SQVTM and CDR2 ANQGSEA. This CDR3 has 12 amino acids. V was clipped by 6 bases and J by 8 bases; unmatched bases: 9. The CDR3 bases are TGCAGCGTCTACGGACAGGACCTGGGCTACACCTTC. Translated: CSVYGQDLGYTF.

The rearrangement uses TRBV19 and TRBJ1-1, with D perhaps matching TRBD1 (5 bases). The ends were cut back, 6 bases at V and 1 base at J, with 12 bases in the middle. Germline V gives CDR1 LNHDA, CDR2 SQIVND (reference sequence). The CDR3 is made up of 14 amino acids. DNA of the CDR3: TGTGCCAGTAGCAGAGGACACCCGAACACTGAAGCTTTCTTT. Translated: CASSRGHPNTEAFF. Supplemented by reference TRBV19 and TRBJ1-1, the full variable domain reads DGGITQSPKYLFRKEGQNVTLSCEQNLNHDAMYWYRQDPGQGLRLIYYSQIVNDFQKGDIAEGYSVSREKKESFPLTVTSAQKNPTAFYLCASSRGHPNTEAFFGQGTRLTVV.